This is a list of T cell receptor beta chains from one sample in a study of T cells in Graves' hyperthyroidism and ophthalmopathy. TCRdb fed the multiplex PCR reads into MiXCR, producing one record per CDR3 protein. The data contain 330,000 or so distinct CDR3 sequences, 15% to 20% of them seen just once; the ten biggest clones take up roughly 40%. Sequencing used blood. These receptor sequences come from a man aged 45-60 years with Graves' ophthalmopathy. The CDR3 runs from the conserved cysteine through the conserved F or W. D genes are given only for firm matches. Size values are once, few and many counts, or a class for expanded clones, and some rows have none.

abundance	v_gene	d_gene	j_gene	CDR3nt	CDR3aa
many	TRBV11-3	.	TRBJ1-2	TGTGCCAGCAGCTTAGACCCCGGCAGGGTGGCTCCGGGCTACACCTTC	CASSLDPGRVAPGYTF
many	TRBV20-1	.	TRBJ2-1	TGCAGTGCTCGATCCGGAACCCCGGGAAATGCTGAGCAGTTCTTC	CSARSGTPGNAEQFF
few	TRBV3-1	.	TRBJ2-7	TGTGCCAGCAGCCAAGATAGGCTAGCGAGGGCCTACGAGCAGTACTTC	CASSQDRLARAYEQYF
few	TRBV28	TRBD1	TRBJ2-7	TGTGCCAGCAGTTTATCCAGCCCACAGGGGTACGAGCAGTACTTC	CASSLSSPQGYEQYF
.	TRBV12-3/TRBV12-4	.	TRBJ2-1	TGTGCCAGCAGTTTAAATACCCTCAATGAGCAGTTCTTC	CASSLNTLNEQFF
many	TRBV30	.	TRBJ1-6	TGTGCCTGGAGTACAGTGGTTGGACCCCTCCACTTT	CAWSTVVGPLHF
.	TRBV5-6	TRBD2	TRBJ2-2	TGTGCCAGCAGCTTGGGGCCCGGGACTAGCGGGAGGGCCGGGACCGGGGAGCTGTTTTTT	CASSLGPGTSGRAGTGELFF
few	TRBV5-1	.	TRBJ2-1	TGCGCCAGCAGCTTGGATGGGGGTTCGCGGAACAATGAGCAGTTCTTC	CASSLDGGSRNNEQFF
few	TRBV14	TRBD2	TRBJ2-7	TGTGCCAGCAGCCAAGCAGCGGGAGAGCCCTACGAGCAGTACTTC	CASSQAAGEPYEQYF
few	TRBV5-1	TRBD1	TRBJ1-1	TGCGCCAGCAGCTTGGTAAACTACCCCCAGGGGGCGTTGAACACTGAAGCTTTCTTT	CASSLVNYPQGALNTEAFF
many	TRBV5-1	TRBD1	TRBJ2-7	TGCGCCAGCAGCTTGACTACCGGGACAGGGGCCTACGAGCAGTACTTC	CASSLTTGTGAYEQYF
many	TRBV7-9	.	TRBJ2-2	TGTGCCAGCAGCCTGACTCCGGGGGAGCTGTTTTTT	CASSLTPGELFF
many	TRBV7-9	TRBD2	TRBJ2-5	TGTGCCAGCAGCCGGACTAGCGGAGGGTCGGAGACCCAGTACTTC	CASSRTSGGSETQYF
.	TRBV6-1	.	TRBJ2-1	TGTGCCAGCCGAGGGCCGGCCTCCTACAATGAGCAGTTCTTC	CASRGPASYNEQFF
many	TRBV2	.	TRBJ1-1	TGTGCCAGCAGTGAAAGCTCAAATTTAGCTTTCTTT	CASSESSNLAFF
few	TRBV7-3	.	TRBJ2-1	TGTGCCAGCAGCCCCGCCGGGAGCCGCCACAATGAGCAGTTCTTC	CASSPAGSRHNEQFF
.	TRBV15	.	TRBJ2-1	TGTGCCACCAGCAGAGATTTGGGGAAGGGGGTCAACAATGAGCAGTTCTTC	CATSRDLGKGVNNEQFF
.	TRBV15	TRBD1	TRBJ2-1	TGTGCCACCAGCAGCAGACAGGGGGGGAATGAGCAGTTCTTC	CATSSRQGGNEQFF
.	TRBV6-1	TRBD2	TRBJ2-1	TGTGCCAGCACCCCCACTAGCGGGGCGAGGGGGCGTGAGCAGTTCTTC	CASTPTSGARGREQFF
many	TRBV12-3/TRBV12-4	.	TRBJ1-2	TGTGCCAGCAGGCAATCGGGGGTCCTAGCTAACTATGGCTACACCTTC	CASRQSGVLANYGYTF
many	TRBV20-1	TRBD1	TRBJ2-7	TGCAGTGCTAGAGCCCCTCCCCAGGACAGGGCAACCTACGAGCAGTACTTC	CSARAPPQDRATYEQYF
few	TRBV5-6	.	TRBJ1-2	TGTGCCAGCAGCTTGGCAAGAGATGGCTACACCTTC	CASSLARDGYTF
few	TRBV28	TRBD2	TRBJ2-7	TGTGCCAGCAGAAAAGGACTAGCGGGAGGGGTAGGATACGAGCAGTACTTC	CASRKGLAGGVGYEQYF
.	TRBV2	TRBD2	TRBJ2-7	TGTGCCAGCAGTGTCCCGGGACTAGCAGGAGACGAGCAGTACTTC	CASSVPGLAGDEQYF
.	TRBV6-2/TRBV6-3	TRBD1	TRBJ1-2	TGTGCCAGCAGCCGACAGGGGCGGCACTATGGCTACACCTTC	CASSRQGRHYGYTF
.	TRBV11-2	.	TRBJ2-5	TGTGCCAGCAGCCAAGGGTCGGTGACAACGGAGACCCAGTACTTC	CASSQGSVTTETQYF
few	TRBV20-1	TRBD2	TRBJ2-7	TGCAGTGCTAACGCCCGACTAGCGAGCTCCTACGAGCAGTACTTC	CSANARLASSYEQYF
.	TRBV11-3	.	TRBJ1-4	TGTGCCAGCAGCTTAGACCTAGGAGGTGGGGAACAGGGAGTATCGACTAATGAAAAACTGTTTTTT	CASSLDLGGGEQGVSTNEKLFF
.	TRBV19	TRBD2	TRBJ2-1	TGTGCCAGTAGTATTCCATGGCGGGAGGGGCGGTACAATGAGCAGTTCTTC	CASSIPWREGRYNEQFF
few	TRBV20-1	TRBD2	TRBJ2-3	TGCAGTGCGAACCCCTCGCTGACTAGCGGGAGTTGGTTGGGCACAGATACGCAGTATTTT	CSANPSLTSGSWLGTDTQYF
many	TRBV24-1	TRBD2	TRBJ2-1	TGTGCCACCGGTGGGGGGGGGAGCTCCTACAATGAGCAGTTCTTC	CATGGGGSSYNEQFF
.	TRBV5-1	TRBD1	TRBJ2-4	TGCGCCAGCAGCTCGACAGGGGGCGCTAGAAACATTCAGTACTTC	CASSSTGGARNIQYF
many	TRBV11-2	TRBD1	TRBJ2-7	TGTGCCAGCAGCTTAGTTCCCTCCGGGACAGGCTACGAGCAGTACTTC	CASSLVPSGTGYEQYF
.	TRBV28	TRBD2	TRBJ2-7	TGTGCCGGCAGGTATCTTACTAGCGGGAGTTCCTACGAGCAGTACTTC	CAGRYLTSGSSYEQYF
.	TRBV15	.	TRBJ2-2	TGTGCCACCAGCATATACCGCGGCACCGGGGAGCTGTTTTTT	CATSIYRGTGELFF
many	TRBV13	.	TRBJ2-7	TGTGCCAGCAGCGCCGAACAGGGACCGAACGAGCAGTACTTC	CASSAEQGPNEQYF
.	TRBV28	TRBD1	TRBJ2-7	TGTGCCAGCAGTCCGTACGGGACAGGGTCCCACGAGCAGTACTTC	CASSPYGTGSHEQYF
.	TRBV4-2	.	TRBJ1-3	TGTGCCAGCAGCCAAGATAGGTCCGCGCCGGGAAACACCATATATTTT	CASSQDRSAPGNTIYF
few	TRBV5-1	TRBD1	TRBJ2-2	TGCGCCAGCAGCAGGGACAGGGGGCTGATCGGGGAGCTGTTTTTT	CASSRDRGLIGELFF
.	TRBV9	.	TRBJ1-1	TGTGCCAGCAGCGTAGTGCCCATGGGACGGACGAACACTGAAGCTTTCTTT	CASSVVPMGRTNTEAFF
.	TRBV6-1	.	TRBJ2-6	TGTGCCAGCAGTGATGCAGGGTCTGGGGCCAACGTCCTGACTTTC	CASSDAGSGANVLTF
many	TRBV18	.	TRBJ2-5	TGTGCCAGCTCACCACCAACGAAAGAGACCCAGTACTTC	CASSPPTKETQYF
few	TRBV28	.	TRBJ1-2	TGTGCCAGCAGTCTTTCGCCCCTTGGCTACACCTTC	CASSLSPLGYTF
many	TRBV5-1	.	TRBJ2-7	TGCGCCAGCAGCCCCGGGATAGCATTCTACGAGCAGTACTTC	CASSPGIAFYEQYF
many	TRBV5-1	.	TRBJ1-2	TGCGCCAGCAGCTCCTTGGACAGCATCTATGGCTACACCTTC	CASSSLDSIYGYTF
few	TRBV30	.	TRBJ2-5	TGTGCCTGGAGCCCGATGGGGGAGACCCAGTACTTC	CAWSPMGETQYF
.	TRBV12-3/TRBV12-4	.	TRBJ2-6	TGTGCCAGCAGTTTTTCCAACTCTGGGGCCAACGTCCTGACTTTC	CASSFSNSGANVLTF
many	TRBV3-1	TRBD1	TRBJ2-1	TGTGCCAGCAGCTTATATTCGGGACAGTCCTACAATGAGCAGTTCTTC	CASSLYSGQSYNEQFF
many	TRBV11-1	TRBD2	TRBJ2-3	TGTGCCAGCACCGACGGGAGGACAGATACGCAGTATTTT	CASTDGRTDTQYF
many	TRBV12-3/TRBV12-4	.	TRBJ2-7	TGTGCCAGCAGTTTTTTGGCTAGCGTCTCCTACGAGCAGTACTTC	CASSFLASVSYEQYF
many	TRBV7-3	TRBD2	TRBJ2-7	TGTGCCAGCAGCTCGGGACTAGCGGGAGGCCGTGACGAGCAGTACTTC	CASSSGLAGGRDEQYF
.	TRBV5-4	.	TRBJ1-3	TGTGCCAGCAGCTTTAAGGGGTCTGGAAACACCATATATTTT	CASSFKGSGNTIYF
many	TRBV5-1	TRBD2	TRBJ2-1	TGCGCCAGCAGCCCTTGGAGTACACTAGCGTCGGCAAATGAGCAGTTCTTC	CASSPWSTLASANEQFF